These 5 T cell receptor beta chains came from one sample sequenced in a study of blood T cell repertoires in COVID-19. TCRdb keeps only in-frame clones here, not all; method: immunoSEQ multiplex PCR. The data hold about 200,000 clones, with roughly 87% observed a single time. Sequencing was carried out using peripheral blood. Receptors were obtained from a man in his forties with active or convalescent COVID-19.

In regard to this clone: Other DNA variants within this sample encode the same CDR3. The CDR3 DNA reads as TGTGCCAGCAGTGAAGCTCCAGGGGAGGGCTACGAGCAGTACTTC. Translating it yields CASSEAPGEGYEQYF. The chain links TRBV6-1 to TRBJ2-7, with a weak D call TRBD2 (7 bases). The germline V and J ends were trimmed by 0 bases and 3 bases, with 12 bases remaining between them. Germline V gene data show CDR1 as MNHNS and CDR2 as SASEGT. This CDR3 has 15 residues.

The chain combines TRBV19 with TRBJ1-5, with D maybe TRBD1 (6 bases). The CDR3 extends over 15 amino acids. CDR1 is LNHDA and CDR2 is SQIVND in the germline V gene (reference sequence). Between the trimmed V and J ends, which lost 0 bases and 7 bases, there was a span of 13 bases. The CDR3 DNA is TGTGCCAGTAGTATAGATTCGGGGGGGCGCCAGCCCCAGCATTTT. Amino acids: CASSIDSGGRQPQHF.

This chain links TRBV27 with TRBJ2-1; TRBD1 matches at 9 bases. Germline assignment: CDR1 MNHEY and CDR2 SMNVEV (reference sequence). CDR3 size: 14 residues. V lost 10 bases and J lost 6; bases outside the gene matches: 10. Written as DNA, the CDR3 is TGTGCCACCTCGATCGGGACAGGGAGCAATGAGCAGTTCTTC. This translates into CATSIGTGSNEQFF.

V and J are TRBV30 and TRBJ2-1; 8 nucleotides match TRBD2. Germline V gene data show CDR1 as GTSNPN and CDR2 as SVGIG (reference sequence). V shed 0 bases and J 1 base; nucleotides not matched to a gene: 5. The CDR3 sequence is 16 residues long. The CDR3 sequence: CAWSVRGLESYNEQFF. The CDR3 DNA is TGTGCCTGGAGTGTAAGGGGACTAGAGTCCTACAATGAGCAGTTCTTC.

The gene calls are TRBV18 and TRBJ1-3; no clear D. Trimming pared 6 bases from V and 3 bases from J, leaving 15 bases between. Germline CDR1 is KGHSH and CDR2 is LQKENI. The CDR3 covers 15 residues. The CDR3 DNA reads TGTGCCAGCTCCGGCGGGGTTTCCGTTGGAAACACCATATATTTT. The encoded protein is CASSGGVSVGNTIYF.